Shown below are 5 T cell receptor beta chains from a single sample sequenced in a study of T cell changes during pregnancy in multiple sclerosis (dated by TCRdb to between 2018 and 2020). The library was built by means of the immunoSEQ multiplex PCR assay. What TCRdb holds here is the immuneACCESS table cut down to in-frame rearrangements. Part of the clones is not present; checked against another copy, under half of the missing clones reflect an unresolved V gene, and the others are unexplained. Here the sample has about 45,000 clones; just under 95% occur a single time. Around 0.52% of the sample is held by the ten biggest clonotypes. The material was CD4+ T cells from peripheral blood mononuclear cells, obtained in the third trimester of pregnancy. Receptors were obtained from a female donor with multiple sclerosis, enrolled in a pregnancy study.

This chain connects TRBV7-3 to TRBJ2-1; D is perhaps TRBD1 (5 bases). Trimming cost V 5 bases and J 9 bases, with 11 bases left between them. The germline V gene encodes CDR1 SGHTA and CDR2 FQGTGA. This CDR3 spans 12 amino acids. CDR3 region: CASSPRVSEQFF. CDR3 coding DNA: TGTGCCAGCAGCCCCAGGGTCTCTGAGCAGTTCTTC.

The V and J genes are TRBV9 and TRBJ2-1, with D tentatively TRBD2 (6 bases). The germline gives CDR1 SGDLS, CDR2 YYNGEE. V was clipped by 1 base and J by 9 bases, with 17 bases between them. The CDR3 runs 15 residues. In DNA, the CDR3 is TGTGCCAGCAGCGTATCAGGACTAACATCTGGTGAGCAGTTCTTC. Amino acid sequence: CASSVSGLTSGEQFF.

This clone occurred once. J is TRBJ2-1 and V is TRBV11-3; D possibly corresponds to TRBD2 (6 bases). Trimming cost V 4 bases and J 3 bases, with 10 bases left between them. The CDR3 is 14 amino acids. Germline loops: CDR1 SGHNT, CDR2 YENEEA. The chain's CDR3 is CASSWGGNYNEQFF. The DNA for the CDR3 is TGTGCCAGCAGCTGGGGCGGGAACTACAATGAGCAGTTCTTC.

For the CDR3, the DNA is TGTGCCAGCCGAGACCCAAACCCTAGCAATGAGCAGTTCTTC. Translated: CASRDPNPSNEQFF. The chain employs TRBV27 and TRBJ2-1; D gene uncertain. The CDR3 consists of 14 residues. CDR1 is MNHEY and CDR2 is SMNVEV in the germline V gene (reference sequence). V lost 8 bases and J lost 6, with 17 bases in between.

This clone was recorded once. The chain employs TRBV6-1 and TRBJ2-2; D unclear. The germline CDR1 and CDR2 sequences are MNHNS and SASEGT. The length of the CDR3 is 15 residues. Trimming removed 4 bases from V and 4 bases from J, with 13 bases in between. The CDR3: CASSVLGMGTGELFF. For the CDR3, the DNA is TGTGCCAGCAGTGTCCTAGGAATGGGCACCGGGGAGCTGTTTTTT.